This T cell receptor beta chain was profiled in a study of T-cell reconstitution after alpha-beta-depleted transplantation in children. The CDR3 sequence is 14 residues long. The V end lost 4 bases, the J end lost 6 bases, and 13 bases lay between the germline ends. Germline CDR1 and CDR2: SGHKS and YYEKEE (reference sequence). Unique molecular identifiers were incorporated during preparation of the TCRbeta library. Using its own MiXCR run on the PCR reads, TCRdb lists one record per CDR3 protein. The table lists around 400,000 distinct CDR3 sequences, just over 20% of them singletons. There are a few counts of this clonotype. The conserved closing phenylalanine or tryptophan is absent in this CDR3, likely reflecting a read error.

This receptor was taken from a human donor who donated a stem cell graft to a child with acute myeloid leukemia. The V call is TRBV5-5, the J call TRBJ2-2; D is unclear. The specimen was PBMCs from the stem cell graft donor, collected from the stem cell graft. The CDR3 DNA is TGTGCCAGCAGCCCTGGGTCATGGGCCGGGGAGCTGTTTTGT. Its protein is CASSPGSWAGELFC.